What follows are 13 T cell receptor beta chains derived from one specimen sequenced in a study of shared clonotypes between healthy human individuals (TCRdb year 2020). Libraries were made using the immunoSEQ multiplex PCR assay. As stored in TCRdb, this immuneACCESS dataset retains in-frame rearrangements with V and J assigned. A fraction of the clones does not appear; measured against another copy, unresolved V genes explain less than half of the discrepancy, and the remainder lacks a known reason. Present in this sample are about 1,900,000 clones, about 95% of which were seen just once. The top ten clones comprise under 1.5% of the sample. CD8 naive samples consisted of CD45RO-negative cells that were positively selected for CCR7, yielding a CD45RA+CCR7+ population without TemRA cells. Material for sequencing was naive CD8+ T cells sorted from blood. The intended sense of this specimen's cell subset or site label: CD45RA+CCR7+. All receptors derive from a man between 18 and 29 years old in good health.

The V call is TRBV5-6, the J call TRBJ2-7, with D tentatively TRBD1 or TRBD2 (5 bases each). Germline CDR1 reads SGHDT; CDR2 reads YYEEEE. With 3 bases removed from V and 5 bases from J, the gap between germline ends came to 12 bases. The CDR3 is made up of 13 amino acids. The CDR3 DNA reads as TGTGCCAGCAGCTACGGGACGGTCCACGAGCAGTACTTC. Its protein product is CASSYGTVHEQYF.

V and J are TRBV27 and TRBJ1-2; D ambiguous. V was cut by 8 bases and J by 5 bases, with 15 bases left in between. Germline-derived CDR1 and CDR2 are MNHEY and SMNVEV (reference sequence). The CDR3 spans 13 residues. CDR3 in DNA: TGTGCCAGCCAAAGCCAAGCAACTTATGGCTACACCTTC. It yields the protein CASQSQATYGYTF.

V and J are TRBV7-9 and TRBJ1-1; 10 nucleotides align to TRBD1. Looked up from germline, CDR1 is SEHNR and CDR2 is FQNEAQ (reference sequence). The CDR3 is 19 residues long. V gave up 0 bases and J gave up 3 bases; unmatched junction bases: 13. Written as DNA, the CDR3 is TGTGCCAGCAGCTTAGCTCCCGGGACAGGGGATGTGGGGGACACTGAAGCTTTCTTT. Its protein is CASSLAPGTGDVGDTEAFF.

This clone was seen just once. The J gene is TRBJ2-1, the V gene TRBV5-8; D is possibly TRBD1 or TRBD2 (6 bases each). Germline CDR1 reads SGHTS; CDR2 reads YDEGEE. This CDR3 comprises 14 residues. V lost 4 bases and J 8 bases, leaving 16 bases between the germline ends. CDR3 protein: CASSVGGRVDEQFF. DNA of the CDR3: TGTGCCAGCAGCGTGGGGGGCCGAGTCGATGAGCAGTTCTTC.

Here the CDR3 DNA reads TGTGCCAGCAGTTTAACTCTAGCGGGAGCATGGGAGCAGTACTTC. This translates into CASSLTLAGAWEQYF. The J gene is TRBJ2-7, the V gene TRBV27, with TRBD2 matching over 10 bases. CDR1 MNHEY and CDR2 SMNVEV come from the germline V gene (reference sequence). V shed 2 bases and J 7 bases; nucleotides not matched to a gene: 8. The CDR3 spans 15 residues.

V is TRBV7-2 and J is TRBJ2-1, with D possibly being TRBD2 (5 bases). The CDR3 sequence is 16 residues long. V was pared by 1 base and J by 12 bases, with 22 bases between. Looked up from germline, CDR1 is SGHTA and CDR2 is FQGNSA. CDR3 amino acids: CASSLGLPDWSEGQFF. The CDR3 coding sequence is TGTGCCAGCAGCTTAGGGCTTCCGGACTGGAGTGAGGGGCAGTTCTTC.

The chain combines TRBV6-6 with TRBJ2-2, with TRBD1 identical over 7 bases. Germline assignment: CDR1 MNHNY and CDR2 SVGAGI (reference sequence). V gave up 2 bases and J gave up 6 bases; unmatched junction bases: 6. The CDR3 length is 15 residues. CDR3 in DNA: TGTGCCAGCAGTTACGACCCAGGGGGAGCCGGGGAGCTGTTTTTT. Protein: CASSYDPGGAGELFF.

This clone was detected once. The chain employs TRBV13 and TRBJ2-2; no clear D. Germline CDR1 is PRHDT and CDR2 is FYEKMQ (reference sequence). Trimming left V 5 bases short and J 7 bases short, with 11 bases between. CDR3 length: 13 residues. DNA for the CDR3: TGTGCCAGCAGCCCCGGCCTCGGCGGGGAGCTGTTTTTT. Its protein is CASSPGLGGELFF. The complete variable domain, with remaining parts taken from reference TRBV13 and TRBJ2-2, reads AAGVIQSPRHLIKEKRETATLKCYPIPRHDTVYWYQQGPGQDPQFLISFYEKMQSDKGSIPDRFSAQQFSDYHSELNMSSLELGDSALYFCASSPGLGGELFFGEGSRLTVL.

The J gene is TRBJ1-4, the V gene TRBV1; TRBD1, the table's D call, was not compared with the DNA. TRBV1 is a listed pseudogene. This CDR3 comprises 14 residues. The CDR3: CTRGGQGDFEKLFF. DNA for the CDR3: TGCACCAGAGGGGGACAGGGTGATTTCGAAAAACTGTTTTTT.

V is TRBV7-9 and J is TRBJ2-1; D possibly corresponds to TRBD1 (5 bases). The CDR3 has 14 amino acids. The germline V and J ends were trimmed by 5 bases and 3 bases, with 11 bases remaining between them. The germline CDR1 and CDR2 sequences are SEHNR and FQNEAQ (reference sequence). CDR3 bases: TGTGCCAGCAGCGACTGGGGCGTCTACAATGAGCAGTTCTTC. Amino acid sequence: CASSDWGVYNEQFF.

V usage is TRBV6-4 and J usage is TRBJ2-5, with TRBD2 matching 12 bases. Trimming at V came to 2 bases and at J to 2 bases, leaving 6 bases not matched to a gene. CDR1 MRHNA and CDR2 SNTAGT come from the germline V gene. The CDR3 runs 17 residues. CDR3 bases: TGTGCCAGCAGTGACAGACGACTAGCGGGAGATCAAGAGACCCAGTACTTC. It encodes CASSDRRLAGDQETQYF.

The CDR3 spells CASSPRTYNQETQYF. In DNA, the CDR3 is TGTGCCAGCAGCCCCCGGACATACAATCAAGAGACCCAGTACTTC. This chain uses TRBV11-1 with TRBJ2-5; tentatively, D is TRBD1 (5 bases). V was pared by 5 bases and J by 2 bases, with 15 bases between. The CDR3 length is 15 residues. Germline CDR1 is SGHAT and CDR2 is FQDESV (reference sequence). Full variable domain (missing parts from reference TRBV11-1 and TRBJ2-5): EAEVAQSPRYKITEKSQAVAFWCDPISGHATLYWYRQILGQGPELLVQFQDESVVDDSQLPKDRFSAERLKGVDSTLKIQPAELGDSAMYLCASSPRTYNQETQYFGPGTRLLVL.

The gene calls are TRBV27 and TRBJ2-5, with D perhaps TRBD1 (5 bases). This CDR3 is built from 15 residues. Trimming stripped 3 bases from V and 0 bases from J, with 11 bases between. Germline CDR1 is MNHEY and CDR2 is SMNVEV (reference sequence). The CDR3 protein is CASSLVPTDQETQYF. The CDR3, as DNA: TGTGCCAGCAGTTTGGTCCCGACAGACCAAGAGACCCAGTACTTC.